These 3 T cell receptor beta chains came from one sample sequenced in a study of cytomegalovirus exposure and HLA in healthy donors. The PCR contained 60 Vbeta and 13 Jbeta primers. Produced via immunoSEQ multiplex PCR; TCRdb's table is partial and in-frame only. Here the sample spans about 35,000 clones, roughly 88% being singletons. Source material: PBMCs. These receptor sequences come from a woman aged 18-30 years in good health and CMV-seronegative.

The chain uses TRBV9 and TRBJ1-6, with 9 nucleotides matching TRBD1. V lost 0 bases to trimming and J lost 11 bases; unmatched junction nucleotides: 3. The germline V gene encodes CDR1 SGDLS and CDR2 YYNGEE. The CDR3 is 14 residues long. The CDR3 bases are TGTGCCAGCAGCGTAGAGACAGGGGGGGCACCCCTCCACTTT. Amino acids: CASSVETGGAPLHF.

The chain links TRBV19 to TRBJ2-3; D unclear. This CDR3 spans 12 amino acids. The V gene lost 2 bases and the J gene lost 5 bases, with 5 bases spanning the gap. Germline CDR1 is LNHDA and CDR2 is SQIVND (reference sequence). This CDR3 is CASSIFGDTQYF. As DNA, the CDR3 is TGTGCCAGTAGTATATTCGGAGATACGCAGTATTTT.

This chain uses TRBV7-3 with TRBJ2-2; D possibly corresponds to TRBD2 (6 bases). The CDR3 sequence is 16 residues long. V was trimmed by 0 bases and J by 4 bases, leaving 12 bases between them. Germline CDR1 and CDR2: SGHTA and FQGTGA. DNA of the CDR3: TGTGCCAGCAGCTTAACGACTTCGCGGGGCACCGGGGAGCTGTTTTTT. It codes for CASSLTTSRGTGELFF. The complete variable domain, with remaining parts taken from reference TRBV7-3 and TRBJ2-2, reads GAGVSQTPSNKVTEKGKYVELRCDPISGHTALYWYRQSLGQGPEFLIYFQGTGAADDSGLPNDRFFAVRPEGSVSTLKIQRTERGDSAVYLCASSLTTSRGTGELFFGEGSRLTVL.